This passage covers 23 T cell receptor beta chains from one sample sequenced in a study of OX40 agonist ivuxolimab in advanced cancers. Clones were sequenced by immunoSEQ multiplex PCR, and TCRdb holds only the in-frame ones, with some missing. The repertoire holds roughly 80,000 clones, with around four fifths as singletons. The sequencing used CD4+ or CD8+ T cells sorted from blood, collected in a trial of the OX40 agonist ivuxolimab. The receptor set was obtained from an adult with an advanced solid tumor such as melanoma, head and neck, liver or kidney cancer.

This chain links TRBV4-3 with TRBJ1-2; D is ambiguous. Germline CDR1 is LGHNA and CDR2 is YSLEER. This CDR3 comprises 13 residues. Trimming removed 0 bases from V and 5 bases from J, with 7 bases in between. DNA for the CDR3: TGCGCCAGCAGCCAAGATAATGATTATGGCTACACCTTC. This gives the protein CASSQDNDYGYTF.

The chain carries TRBV28 and TRBJ2-5, with 7 bases matching TRBD2. Germline loops: CDR1 MDHEN, CDR2 SYDVKM. V dropped 5 bases and J dropped 5; count of bases not matched to a gene: 5. This CDR3 comprises 13 residues. CDR3 amino acids: CASSGGGAETQYF. The CDR3 DNA reads TGTGCCAGCAGTGGGGGGGGTGCGGAGACCCAGTACTTC.

The chain links TRBV19 to TRBJ1-3, with D perhaps TRBD1 (6 bases). V was shortened by 3 bases and J by 3 bases, with 9 bases between the two germline ends. The germline V gene encodes CDR1 LNHDA and CDR2 SQIVND (reference sequence). CDR3 length: 14 amino acids. The CDR3 nucleotides read TGTGCCAGTAGTATTGGGACACTTGGAAACACCATATATTTT. Protein product: CASSIGTLGNTIYF.

This clone was counted once. The chain links TRBV20-1 to TRBJ2-5, with D perhaps matching TRBD2 (5 bases). The CDR3 runs to 11 residues. V dropped 5 bases and J dropped 5 bases, with 9 bases sitting between them. Germline values: CDR1 DFQATT, CDR2 SNEGSKA (reference sequence). This CDR3 is CSAAEGETQYF. CDR3 nucleotide sequence: TGCAGTGCTGCTGAGGGCGAGACCCAGTACTTC.

The chain couples TRBV9 to TRBJ1-1; 7 nucleotides line up with TRBD1. CDR3 length: 15 residues. The junction had 3 bases not matched to a gene; V was cut back by 0 bases and J by 1 base. From germline, CDR1 is SGDLS and CDR2 YYNGEE. CDR3 in amino acids: CASSVDPGGNTEAFF. CDR3 bases: TGTGCCAGCAGCGTAGATCCAGGGGGGAACACTGAAGCTTTCTTT. Combining the CDR3 with reference TRBV9 and TRBJ1-1 gives the whole variable domain DSGVTQTPKHLITATGQRVTLRCSPRSGDLSVYWYQQSLDQGLQFLIQYYNGEERAKGNILERFSAQQFPDLHSELNLSSLELGDSALYFCASSVDPGGNTEAFFGQGTRLTVV.

The V and J genes are TRBV7-9 and TRBJ2-1, with 11 bases lining up with TRBD2. Trimming took 5 bases from V and 3 from J; bases not matched to a gene: 6. The CDR3 is 16 residues long. Germline V gives CDR1 SEHNR, CDR2 FQNEAQ (reference sequence). The CDR3 reads CASSPRLAGIYNEQFF. In nucleotides, the CDR3 is TGTGCCAGCAGCCCCAGACTAGCGGGGATCTACAATGAGCAGTTCTTC.

The CDR3 DNA is TGTGCCAGCAGTAAACAGGGGGCGAACACTGAAGCTTTCTTT. This codes for CASSKQGANTEAFF. This chain connects TRBV7-2 to TRBJ1-1; 9 bases are a match to TRBD1. J lost 1 base, V lost 6 bases, and 3 bases had no gene match. The CDR3 is made up of 14 amino acids. Germline lookup yields CDR1 SGHTA and CDR2 FQGNSA. Based on the CDR3 plus reference TRBV7-2 and TRBJ1-1, the full variable domain is GAGVSQSPSNKVTEKGKDVELRCDPISGHTALYWYRQSLGQGLEFLIYFQGNSAPDKSGLPSDRFSAERTGGSVSTLTIQRTQQEDSAVYLCASSKQGANTEAFFGQGTRLTVV.

The CDR3 loop is CASSADRVRGEKLFF. CDR3 nucleotides: TGTGCCAGCAGCGCAGACAGGGTCCGGGGTGAAAAACTGTTTTTT. The chain recombines TRBV2 with TRBJ1-4; TRBD1 matches 7 bases. The ends lost 6 bases at V and 7 bases at J; junction bases unmatched: 11. The germline CDR1 and CDR2 sequences are SNHLY and FYNNEI. This CDR3 comprises 15 residues.

The chain carries TRBV11-1 and TRBJ2-1; TRBD2 might be the D (6 bases). This CDR3 spans 15 amino acids. Germline V gene data show CDR1 as SGHAT and CDR2 as FQDESV (reference sequence). V lost 3 bases to trimming and J lost 3 bases, with 12 bases between them. The CDR3 sequence is CASSLAWGDYNEQFF. CDR3 in DNA: TGTGCCAGCAGCTTGGCGTGGGGGGACTACAATGAGCAGTTCTTC. The full variable domain, its missing parts supplied by reference TRBV11-1 and TRBJ2-1, is EAEVAQSPRYKITEKSQAVAFWCDPISGHATLYWYRQILGQGPELLVQFQDESVVDDSQLPKDRFSAERLKGVDSTLKIQPAELGDSAMYLCASSLAWGDYNEQFFGPGTRLTVL.

The gene calls are TRBV19 and TRBJ1-1; no definite D call. Germline CDR1 LNHDA, CDR2 SQIVND (reference sequence). V gave up 7 bases and J gave up 0 bases, with 9 bases separating them. This CDR3 is 13 amino acids long. CDR3 in amino acids: CASNLNMNTEAFF. CDR3 DNA: TGTGCCAGTAACCTCAACATGAACACTGAAGCTTTCTTT.

The CDR3 DNA reads TGTGCCAGCTCCAATATACAGGGGTTAGGCCAAGAGACCCAGTACTTC. Translated: CASSNIQGLGQETQYF. The rearrangement uses TRBV18 and TRBJ2-5, with 7 bases that match TRBD1. This CDR3 is 16 amino acids long. Germline V CDR1 and CDR2: KGHSH, LQKENI. J gave up 1 base and V 6 bases, and 11 bases lay outside the gene matches.

V is TRBV12-2 and J is TRBJ2-4; TRBD1, as called in the table, went unchecked against the DNA. TRBV12-2 is tagged as a pseudogene. The CDR3 covers 15 residues. CDR3 residues: CASCHPRLAKNIQYF. In DNA, the CDR3 is TGTGCAAGTTGTCATCCCAGATTAGCCAAAAACATTCAGTACTTC.

The V gene is TRBV7-8, the J gene TRBJ2-7; TRBD2 matches at 9 bases. J gave up 6 bases and V 1 base, and 7 bases lay outside the gene matches. Germline V gives CDR1 SGHVS, CDR2 FQNEAQ. The CDR3 has 15 amino acids. The CDR3 sequence is CASSLVSGGPGEQYF. CDR3 coding DNA: TGTGCCAGCAGCTTAGTCAGCGGGGGGCCTGGCGAGCAGTACTTC.

The chain links TRBV28 to TRBJ2-1; the D is unclear. The V gene lost 6 bases and the J gene lost 4 bases, with 13 bases spanning the gap. The length of the CDR3 is 14 residues. CDR1 is MDHEN and CDR2 is SYDVKM in the germline V gene. DNA of the CDR3: TGTGCCAGCAGGTTCCCGAAGGGATACAATGAGCAGTTCTTC. Encoded protein: CASRFPKGYNEQFF.

The CDR3 is CARSLVRDRRQETQYF. CDR3 sequence (DNA): TGTGCCAGAAGCTTGGTGCGGGACAGGAGACAAGAGACCCAGTACTTC. This chain connects TRBV5-3 to TRBJ2-5; TRBD1 agrees at 8 bases. TRBV5-3 is reported as an ORF; its role is uncertain. The CDR3 is made up of 16 amino acids. V dropped 0 bases and J dropped 2; count of bases not matched to a gene: 6.

This chain uses TRBV25-1 with TRBJ1-6; a weak D match, TRBD1 (6 bases). This CDR3 comprises 13 residues. The germline gives CDR1 MGHDK, CDR2 SYGVNS. V was trimmed by 3 bases and J by 10 bases, leaving 10 bases between them. The DNA for the CDR3 is TGTGCCAGCAGTGAGGACAGCACGTCACCCCTCCACTTT. It codes for CASSEDSTSPLHF.

The chain recombines TRBV28 with TRBJ2-3; 11 bases agree with TRBD2. Germline V CDR1 and CDR2: MDHEN, SYDVKM. J lost 7 bases, V lost 8 bases, and 11 bases had no gene match. The CDR3 sequence is 15 residues long. CDR3 DNA: TGTGCCAGCGAACTTAGCGGGGGGGCCAGTAATACGCAGTATTTT. This codes for CASELSGGASNTQYF.

The chain joins TRBV5-1 to TRBJ1-2; 8 bases are shared with TRBD1. This CDR3 has 14 residues. Germline V gene data show CDR1 as SGHRS and CDR2 as YFSETQ. Germline trimming cut 1 base from V and 7 bases from J; bases unmatched to any gene: 6. The CDR3: CASSLTGGDVGYTF. CDR3 bases: TGCGCCAGCAGCTTGACAGGGGGAGACGTTGGCTACACCTTC.

The chain carries TRBV5-1 and TRBJ1-1, with no clear D. The V gene's germline CDR1 is SGHRS and CDR2 YFSETQ. The CDR3 is 13 residues long. Trimming stripped 5 bases from V and 6 bases from J, with 14 bases between. CDR3 nucleotide sequence: TGCGCCAGCAGGGGAAGGGAGGACTCTGAAGCTTTCTTT. Translation gives CASRGREDSEAFF.

The chain links TRBV10-2 to TRBJ2-6; TRBD1 matches 12 bases. The CDR3 is 16 residues long. V lost 8 bases to trimming and J lost 6 bases; unmatched junction nucleotides: 8. Germline loops: CDR1 WSHSY, CDR2 SAAADI. CDR3 sequence reads: CASGGQGANVANVLTF. The CDR3 DNA is TGCGCCAGCGGGGGACAGGGGGCGAACGTGGCCAACGTCCTGACTTTC.

The chain couples TRBV11-2 to TRBJ2-1; a possible D gene is TRBD1 (6 bases). Trimming took 5 bases from V and 8 from J, leaving 16 bases between them. The CDR3 length is 14 residues. The germline V gene has CDR1 SGHAT and CDR2 FQNNGV. The DNA for the CDR3 is TGTGCCAGCAGCATAACAGGGCTTGGAGATGAGCAGTTCTTC. The encoded protein is CASSITGLGDEQFF. Full variable domain (remainder filled in from reference TRBV11-2 and TRBJ2-1): EAGVAQSPRYKIIEKRQSVAFWCNPISGHATLYWYQQILGQGPKLLIQFQNNGVVDDSQLPKDRFSAERLKGVDSTLKIQPAKLEDSAVYLCASSITGLGDEQFFGPGTRLTVL.

The chain recombines TRBV19 with TRBJ2-3; D might be TRBD1 or TRBD2, each matching 5 bases. In germline, CDR1 is LNHDA, CDR2 SQIVND (reference sequence). Trimming removed 8 bases at V and 0 bases at J, with 6 bases between. This CDR3 comprises 12 residues. The CDR3 region has the DNA TGTGCCAGTGAGGGGAGCACAGATACGCAGTATTTT. Translated: CASEGSTDTQYF. Full variable domain (missing parts from reference TRBV19 and TRBJ2-3): DGGITQSPKYLFRKEGQNVTLSCEQNLNHDAMYWYRQDPGQGLRLIYYSQIVNDFQKGDIAEGYSVSREKKESFPLTVTSAQKNPTAFYLCASEGSTDTQYFGPGTRLTVL.

J is TRBJ2-7 and V is TRBV19, with 7 bases matching TRBD1. The CDR3 extends over 15 amino acids. Looked up from germline, CDR1 is LNHDA and CDR2 is SQIVND (reference sequence). The V and J ends lost 7 bases and 1 base, in that order; junction bases with no gene match: 10. CDR3 sequence: CASTKGAGGSYEQYF. CDR3 nucleotides: TGTGCCAGTACTAAGGGGGCAGGGGGATCCTACGAGCAGTACTTC.